The 23 T cell receptor beta chains below all came from one sample that was sequenced in a study of human T cells and chemical hapten exposure. Using its own MiXCR run on the RACE reads, TCRdb lists one record per CDR3 protein. The data hold more than 150,000 distinct CDR3 sequences, with roughly 15% observed a single time. Specified time point: patch test 1, 2 weeks after DPC sensitization. Noted treatment: therapeutic diphenylcyclopropenone sensitization with weekly scalp DPC. The sample consisted of whole blood, taken in connection with sensitization to the hapten diphenylcyclopropenone (DPC). The source of these receptors is a woman aged 25 to 45 with alopecia areata. Some clones in this sample may be carry-over from other donors' samples.

This clonotype was recorded many times. The genes are TRBV7-6 and TRBJ1-5; D unresolved. Trimming took 1 base from V and 3 from J, leaving 13 bases between them. This CDR3 has 16 amino acids. Germline-derived CDR1 and CDR2 are SGHVS and FNYEAQ. This CDR3 is CASSLEGRGINQPQHF. For the CDR3, the DNA is TGTGCCAGCAGCTTAGAAGGTCGGGGAATCAATCAGCCCCAGCATTTT.

The chain couples TRBV4-1 to TRBJ1-2; D is possibly TRBD1 (6 bases). CDR1 and CDR2 from the germline V gene are MGHRA and YSYEKL. The V end was cut by 5 bases, the J end by 5 bases, with 15 bases between. The CDR3 is made up of 14 amino acids. The CDR3 region is CASSETGILYGYTF. The DNA for the CDR3 is TGCGCCAGCAGCGAAACAGGGATTCTTTATGGCTACACCTTC.

Only a few counts were recorded for this clonotype. The chain recombines TRBV28 with TRBJ2-7, with D tentatively TRBD1 (6 bases). This CDR3 comprises 18 residues. V lost 5 bases and J 3 bases, leaving 26 bases between the germline ends. Germline CDR1 reads MDHEN; CDR2 reads SYDVKM. CDR3 protein: CASSPPLGRGISGYEQYF. CDR3 sequence (DNA): TGTGCCAGCAGTCCCCCCCTGGGCAGGGGAATTTCGGGCTACGAGCAGTACTTC.

This clonotype was recorded a few times. The chain combines TRBV20-1 with TRBJ1-1, with 11 bases aligning to TRBD1. CDR1 and CDR2 (germline): DFQATT, SNEGSKA (reference sequence). J gave up 3 bases and V 1 base, and 1 base lay outside the gene matches. This CDR3 has 14 residues. CDR3 sequence reads: CSARGDRGYTEAFF. The DNA for the CDR3 is TGCAGTGCTAGAGGGGACAGGGGGTACACTGAAGCTTTCTTT.

The chain is built from TRBV2 and TRBJ2-7, with a tentative D call TRBD1 (5 bases). V lost 8 bases and J lost 1, with 6 bases in between. The CDR3 totals 11 residues. The V gene's germline CDR1 is SNHLY and CDR2 FYNNEI. The CDR3 reads CASRQSYEQYF. The CDR3 DNA reads TGTGCCAGCCGACAGTCCTACGAGCAGTACTTC.

In this sample, this clonotype turned up many times. The chain uses TRBV19 and TRBJ1-5; 9 nucleotides line up with TRBD1. This CDR3 contains 18 residues. The germline V gene encodes CDR1 LNHDA and CDR2 SQIVND (reference sequence). The ends lost 4 bases at V and 1 base at J; junction bases unmatched: 11. The CDR3 region is CASSNPGQGKGSNQPQHF. The CDR3 coding sequence is TGTGCCAGTAGTAACCCGGGACAGGGTAAAGGGAGCAATCAGCCCCAGCATTTT.

The chain uses TRBV12-3 or TRBV12-4 and TRBJ1-4; no clear D. The germline V and J ends were trimmed by 6 bases and 7 bases, with 15 bases remaining between them. CDR3 length equals 14 residues. The CDR3 here is CASSAMGGSEKLFF. In DNA form, the CDR3 reads TGTGCCAGCAGCGCGATGGGTGGAAGTGAAAAACTGTTTTTT.

The J gene is TRBJ2-5, the V gene TRBV2, with 14 positions matching TRBD2. The junction had 3 bases not matched to a gene; V was cut back by 6 bases and J by 6 bases. The CDR3 sequence is 14 residues long. Germline loops: CDR1 SNHLY, CDR2 FYNNEI. In DNA, the CDR3 is TGTGCCAGCAGCGGACTAGCGGGGGGCCAGACCCAGTACTTC. This gives the protein CASSGLAGGQTQYF.

This clonotype was seen a few times. The chain uses TRBV20-1 and TRBJ2-4; D may match TRBD1 or TRBD2 (5 bases each). Germline CDR1 is DFQATT and CDR2 is SNEGSKA (reference sequence). With 1 base removed from V and 5 bases from J, the gap between germline ends came to 12 bases. There are 14 residues in the CDR3. The CDR3 is CSARGRGRENIQYF. DNA for the CDR3: TGCAGTGCTAGAGGCCGGGGCAGGGAAAACATTCAGTACTTC.

This clonotype was seen at least ten times. This chain uses TRBV6-2 or TRBV6-3 with TRBJ1-2; no clear D gene. The CDR3 extends over 11 amino acids. Germline V lookup: CDR1 MNHEY, CDR2 SVGEGT. V gave up 6 bases and J gave up 2 bases, with 4 bases separating them. CDR3 in amino acids: CASSENYGYTF. The CDR3 DNA follows: TGTGCCAGCAGCGAGAACTATGGCTACACCTTC.

In this sample, this clonotype turned up a few times. This CDR3 reads CASSLQGATYGYTF. The CDR3 bases are TGTGCCAGCAGCTTACAGGGGGCGACCTATGGCTACACCTTC. This sequence joins TRBV5-6 and TRBJ1-2, with TRBD1 matching over 9 bases. CDR3 size: 14 residues. Germline V lookup: CDR1 SGHDT, CDR2 YYEEEE. Trimming at V came to 2 bases and at J to 4 bases, leaving 3 bases not matched to a gene. Variable domain in full (rest from reference TRBV5-6 and TRBJ1-2): DAGVTQSPTHLIKTRGQQVTLRCSPKSGHDTVSWYQQALGQGPQFIFQYYEEEERQRGNFPDRFSGHQFPNYSSELNVNALLLGDSALYLCASSLQGATYGYTFGSGTRLTVV.

V gene TRBV10-3 combines with J gene TRBJ1-4; D ambiguous. Germline V gene lookup returns CDR1 ENHRY and CDR2 SYGVKD. V shed 0 bases and J shed 6 bases, with 14 bases lying between them. The CDR3 spans 16 residues. The CDR3 nucleotides read TGTGCCATCAGTGAGTCGGGTCAGGCCAAGGATGAAAAACTGTTTTTT. Translation: CAISESGQAKDEKLFF.

The J gene is TRBJ1-2, the V gene TRBV12-3 or TRBV12-4; 7 bases are a match to TRBD1. With 4 bases clipped from V and 3 bases from J, the junction kept 8 bases outside the gene matches. The CDR3 is 15 residues long. The CDR3 here is CASSSVTGEYYGYTF. The DNA of the CDR3 is TGTGCCAGCAGTTCCGTCACAGGGGAGTACTATGGCTACACCTTC.

This clonotype was seen many times. The genes are TRBV27 and TRBJ2-7; the D is unclear. CDR3 size: 11 residues. In germline, CDR1 is MNHEY, CDR2 SMNVEV (reference sequence). Trimming removed 5 bases from V and 5 bases from J, with 7 bases in between. This CDR3 is CASSHGHEQYF. Here the CDR3 DNA reads TGTGCCAGCAGTCACGGACACGAGCAGTACTTC.

This clonotype was observed a few times. The chain uses TRBV3-1 and TRBJ2-2, with 12 bases identical to TRBD2. Trimming at V came to 4 bases and at J to 6 bases, leaving 6 bases not matched to a gene. CDR3 size: 16 residues. Per germline, CDR1 LGHDT and CDR2 YNNKEL (reference sequence). The CDR3 DNA follows: TGTGCCAGCAGCCCCCGACTAGCGGGAGTGGCCGGGGAGCTGTTTTTT. This gives the protein CASSPRLAGVAGELFF.

This clonotype was found a few times. This chain uses TRBV7-6 with TRBJ2-2; 7 bases are a match to TRBD1. The germline V gene encodes CDR1 SGHVS and CDR2 FNYEAQ. CDR3 length: 14 residues. V shed 3 bases and J 6 bases; nucleotides not matched to a gene: 4. The CDR3 nucleotides are TGTGCCAGCAGCTTGAGGGGGCAGGCCGGGGAGCTGTTTTTT. Amino acid sequence: CASSLRGQAGELFF.

This clonotype was observed a handful of times. The CDR3 nucleotides are TGTGCCAGCAGTCCCCCCCTAGCGGGGGAATCAGATACGCAGTATTTT. Translation gives CASSPPLAGESDTQYF. The gene calls are TRBV12-3 or TRBV12-4 and TRBJ2-3, with 10 positions matching TRBD2. CDR3 length equals 16 residues. Trimming removed 5 bases from V and 4 bases from J; junction bases left unmatched: 9.

The chain joins TRBV7-2 to TRBJ2-1; D remains unclear. Trimming stripped 5 bases from V and 6 bases from J, with 20 bases between. The V gene's germline CDR1 is SGHTA and CDR2 FQGNSA. CDR3 length equals 16 residues. The chain's CDR3 is CASSRPRPLTFNEQFF. Here the CDR3 DNA reads TGTGCCAGCAGCCGCCCCAGGCCCCTTACCTTCAATGAGCAGTTCTTC.

This clonotype has only a few counts. This rearrangement joins TRBV5-5 to TRBJ2-2; a possible D gene is TRBD2 (6 bases). This CDR3 has 15 amino acids. The germline CDR1 and CDR2 sequences are SGHKS and YYEKEE (reference sequence). V shed 2 bases and J shed 4 bases, with 12 bases lying between them. Written as DNA, the CDR3 is TGTGCCAGCAGCTTCACCGGAGGGAGCACCGGGGAGCTGTTTTTT. Its translation is CASSFTGGSTGELFF.

A few counts support this clonotype. The chain joins TRBV29-1 to TRBJ1-1; 7 bases match TRBD1. The J segment lost 4 bases and the V segment lost 5 bases, leaving 4 bases of the junction unmatched. The CDR3 runs 12 residues. Per germline, CDR1 SQVTM and CDR2 ANQGSEA. CDR3 protein: CSVNRGGTEAFF. Here the CDR3 DNA reads TGCAGCGTTAACAGGGGAGGCACTGAAGCTTTCTTT. Complete variable domain (other parts from reference TRBV29-1 and TRBJ1-1): SAVISQKPSRDICQRGTSLTIQCQVDSQVTMMFWYRQQPGQSLTLIATANQGSEATYESGFVIDKFPISRPNLTFSTLTVSNMSPEDSSIYLCSVNRGGTEAFFGQGTRLTVV.

This chain connects TRBV29-1 to TRBJ2-1; 9 positions agree with TRBD2. This CDR3 region has 15 residues. Germline trimming cut 3 bases from V and 5 bases from J; bases unmatched to any gene: 8. Per the germline V gene, CDR1 is SQVTM and CDR2 is ANQGSEA. The CDR3, as DNA: TGCAGCGTTGAGGGGAGGACTAGCGCCCACAATGAGCAGTTCTTC. This codes for CSVEGRTSAHNEQFF.

V and J are TRBV6-6 and TRBJ2-2, with 11 bases matching TRBD1. After removal of 4 bases from V and 0 bases from J, the junction contained 1 base not matched to a gene. Germline CDR1 and CDR2: MNHNY and SVGAGI (reference sequence). The CDR3 totals 16 residues. CDR3 protein: CASSSGQGANTGELFF. In DNA, the CDR3 is TGTGCCAGCAGTTCGGGACAGGGGGCGAACACCGGGGAGCTGTTTTTT.

This rearrangement joins TRBV5-1 to TRBJ2-1, with 8 bases fitting TRBD1. Germline V gene sequence: CDR1 SGHRS, CDR2 YFSETQ. J gave up 6 bases and V 2 bases, and 4 bases lay outside the gene matches. The CDR3 has 14 amino acids. CDR3 loop: CASSLMTGVNEQFF. In DNA, the CDR3 is TGCGCCAGCAGCTTAATGACAGGGGTCAATGAGCAGTTCTTC.